This passage covers 2 T cell receptor beta chains from one sample sequenced in a study of CD8 T cells in Susac syndrome. Random hexamers served to reverse transcribe roughly 0.45 to 1 ug RNA. TCRdb recomputed calls from the immunoSEQ multiplex PCR reads with MiXCR, one row per CDR3 protein. The sample has 200,000 to 250,000 distinct CDR3 sequences; 95% are singletons. Sequenced material: CD4+ T cells from PBMCs. All receptors come from a human donor with multiple sclerosis.

V usage is TRBV6-5 and J usage is TRBJ1-5, with unresolved D. The V gene's germline CDR1 is MNHEY and CDR2 SVGAGI. This CDR3 region has 13 residues. The V and J ends lost 6 bases and 4 bases respectively, with 10 bases between them. The CDR3 DNA reads TGTGCCAGCAGCCCGGCCACTAATCAGCCCCAGCATTTT. It is translated as CASSPATNQPQHF.

This chain links TRBV27 with TRBJ1-2, with TRBD1 as a possible D gene (5 bases). The CDR3 runs 15 residues. V was clipped by 2 bases and J by 4 bases, with 14 bases between them. Per the germline V gene, CDR1 is MNHEY and CDR2 is SMNVEV (reference sequence). CDR3 sequence reads: CASSLTSPGTYGYTF. CDR3 nucleotide sequence: TGTGCCAGCAGTTTAACATCCCCTGGGACCTATGGCTACACCTTC.